What follows are 4 T cell receptor beta chains derived from one specimen sequenced in a study of molecular identifiers for immune sequencing clone quantification. TCRdb re-called the PCR reads through MiXCR, storing one row per CDR3 protein. Of some 580,000 distinct CDR3 sequences listed, roughly 23% were seen once; the top ten hold roughly 0.83%. Sequencing was performed on naive CD8+ T cells from blood, with Jurkat cell RNA spiked in. Subset indicated: FACS-sorted CD8+CD4-CCR7+CD45RA+ naive T cells. These receptors all come from a human donor in good health. Some libraries in this study had Jurkat cell RNA spiked in.

V and J are TRBV27 and TRBJ1-1, with TRBD1 matching over 10 bases. Germline CDR1 reads MNHEY; CDR2 reads SMNVEV (reference sequence). V lost 5 bases to trimming and J lost 4 bases; unmatched junction nucleotides: 7. There are 15 residues in the CDR3. CDR3 sequence: CASSHGTGVGTEAFF. CDR3 DNA sequence: TGTGCCAGCAGTCACGGGACAGGGGTTGGCACTGAAGCTTTCTTT.

The sample holds many counts of this clonotype. The gene calls are TRBV30 and TRBJ2-1, with D hard to call. The ends were cut back, 1 base at V and 0 bases at J, with 13 bases in the middle. The CDR3 length is 16 residues. CDR1 and CDR2 from the germline V gene are GTSNPN and SVGIG (reference sequence). The chain's CDR3 is CAWSDLGHSSYNEQFF. DNA for the CDR3: TGTGCCTGGAGTGACCTAGGCCATAGCTCCTACAATGAGCAGTTCTTC.

The chain joins TRBV7-2 to TRBJ2-3; maybe TRBD2 (6 bases). From germline, CDR1 is SGHTA and CDR2 FQGNSA. The CDR3 spans 15 residues. V lost 3 bases to trimming and J lost 2 bases, with 12 bases between them. DNA of the CDR3: TGTGCCAGCAGCTTCTTTAGCGGCTACACAGATACGCAGTATTTT. Protein product: CASSFFSGYTDTQYF.

The chain is built from TRBV28 and TRBJ2-5; D might be TRBD1 (6 bases). V was pared by 5 bases and J by 1 base, with 11 bases between. The CDR3 sequence is 14 residues long. Germline CDR1 and CDR2: MDHEN and SYDVKM. CDR3 protein: CASSNQGSQETQYF. CDR3 nucleotide sequence: TGTGCCAGCAGTAACCAGGGGTCCCAAGAGACCCAGTACTTC. Full variable domain (outside the CDR3, taken from reference TRBV28 and TRBJ2-5): DVKVTQSSRYLVKRTGEKVFLECVQDMDHENMFWYRQDPGLGLRLIYFSYDVKMKEKGDIPEGYSVSREKKERFSLILESASTNQTSMYLCASSNQGSQETQYFGPGTRLLVL.